A selection of T cell receptor beta chains follows, all from one sample in a study of regulatory T cells. Only in-frame clones appear in the TCRdb table, and some are missing; sequencing was by immunoSEQ multiplex PCR. The sample has tens of thousands of clones; approximately 89% are singletons. The material sequenced was conventional CD4+ T cells sorted from blood. The source of these receptors is a person under 30 with CD3G deficiency. Both conserved end residues are part of each CDR3. Clone size is shown for a subset of rows, as once, few, many or a class of expanded clone.

V gene: TRBV28; CDR3 length: 15; clone size: .; CDR3 protein: CASSSGAARGEKLFF
V gene: TRBV7-8; CDR3 length: 17; clone size: once; CDR3 protein: CASSLRSSADPTDTQYF
V gene: TRBV28; CDR3 length: 11; clone size: .; CDR3 protein: CASSLGYEQYF
V gene: TRBV5-1; CDR3 length: 15; clone size: .; CDR3 protein: CASSRGLAGVNEQFF
V gene: TRBV6-6; CDR3 length: 12; clone size: .; CDR3 protein: CASGGQDGKAFF
V gene: TRBV28; CDR3 length: 16; clone size: .; CDR3 protein: CASSQGLAGVGETQYF
V gene: TRBV5-1; CDR3 length: 15; clone size: .; CDR3 protein: CASSLARGDSDTQYF
V gene: TRBV28; CDR3 length: 16; clone size: .; CDR3 protein: CASRLSGTGRGTEAFF
V gene: TRBV5-1; CDR3 length: 14; clone size: .; CDR3 protein: CASSLVGGHTEAFF
V gene: TRBV28; CDR3 length: 13; clone size: .; CDR3 protein: CASRRSPGGGYTF
V gene: TRBV7-8; CDR3 length: 20; clone size: .; CDR3 protein: CASSLGGFGGWSSYNSPLHF
V gene: TRBV6-1; CDR3 length: 15; clone size: .; CDR3 protein: CASSEPASGKNIQYF
V gene: TRBV6-6; CDR3 length: 16; clone size: .; CDR3 protein: CASRSGRTGGNYGYTF
V gene: TRBV28; CDR3 length: 12; clone size: .; CDR3 protein: CASSLPGQPQHF
V gene: TRBV5-1; CDR3 length: 15; clone size: .; CDR3 protein: CASSLGQLPTDTQYF
V gene: TRBV11-2; CDR3 length: 15; clone size: .; CDR3 protein: CASSLDGTALYEQYF
V gene: TRBV6-1; CDR3 length: 13; clone size: once; CDR3 protein: CASSEVGPATQYF
V gene: TRBV9; CDR3 length: 13; clone size: .; CDR3 protein: CASSVEGTDTQYF
V gene: TRBV6-1; CDR3 length: 14; clone size: .; CDR3 protein: CASSDPGDTYEQYF
V gene: TRBV23-1; CDR3 length: 15; clone size: .; CDR3 protein: CASSQRGAGNQPQHF
V gene: TRBV19; CDR3 length: 14; clone size: .; CDR3 protein: CASSVAGGPGEQFF
V gene: TRBV20-1; CDR3 length: 11; clone size: .; CDR3 protein: CSARSRDGYTF
V gene: TRBV6-1; CDR3 length: 13; clone size: .; CDR3 protein: CASSGPMNTEAFF
V gene: TRBV5-1; CDR3 length: 14; clone size: .; CDR3 protein: CASSLGGMNTEAFF
V gene: TRBV6-6; CDR3 length: 12; clone size: few; CDR3 protein: CASSPVGHEQYF
V gene: TRBV7-2; CDR3 length: 16; clone size: .; CDR3 protein: CASSFGSGGTAYEQYF
V gene: TRBV19; CDR3 length: 14; clone size: .; CDR3 protein: CASSTGTGVDVLTF
V gene: TRBV5-1; CDR3 length: 12; clone size: .; CDR3 protein: CASSFSGDEQFF
V gene: TRBV28; CDR3 length: 15; clone size: .; CDR3 protein: CASSLLRGRGTEAFF
V gene: TRBV5-1; CDR3 length: 13; clone size: .; CDR3 protein: CASSLVAGKEQYF
V gene: TRBV7-8; CDR3 length: 18; clone size: .; CDR3 protein: CASSASTPLAGHQETQYF
V gene: TRBV5-1; CDR3 length: 14; clone size: .; CDR3 protein: CASSPQGTGYGYTF
V gene: TRBV5-6; CDR3 length: 14; clone size: .; CDR3 protein: CASSLVGRVEEQYF
V gene: TRBV6-6; CDR3 length: 12; clone size: .; CDR3 protein: CASSYLGSPLHF
V gene: TRBV1; CDR3 length: 16; clone size: few; CDR3 protein: CTSSQDSGPCGGELFF
V gene: TRBV7-2; CDR3 length: 13; clone size: .; CDR3 protein: CASSASSTDTQYF
V gene: TRBV6-1; CDR3 length: 14; clone size: .; CDR3 protein: CASSEVSTGREAFF
V gene: TRBV19; CDR3 length: 14; clone size: .; CDR3 protein: CASSSRTANTEAFF
V gene: TRBV6-6; CDR3 length: 13; clone size: .; CDR3 protein: CASSRGAAYGYTF
V gene: TRBV30; CDR3 length: 14; clone size: .; CDR3 protein: CAAPERASNQPQHF
V gene: TRBV6-1; CDR3 length: 13; clone size: once; CDR3 protein: CASSAGRKYGYTF
V gene: TRBV6-1; CDR3 length: 13; clone size: few; CDR3 protein: CASSSTGKVEQYF